This paragraph covers one TCR beta chain sequence. The sample comes from a study of shared clonotypes between healthy human individuals. Germline V gene data show CDR1 as SGHRS and CDR2 as YFSETQ. V was clipped by 3 bases and J by 8 bases; unmatched bases: 16. CDR3 length: 16 residues. The assay was immunoSEQ multiplex PCR, and TCRdb's table has in-frame clones only and misses some. The table has under 600,000 clones, approximately 97% seen once; the top ten hold approximately 0.057%. The chain uses TRBV5-1 and TRBJ1-2; 7 nucleotides align to TRBD1. Material: naive CD4+ T cells sorted from blood. Documented subset: CD45RA+ positively selected. The origin of this receptor is a young woman in good health. Here the CDR3 DNA reads TGCGCCAGCAGCTCCGCCCCCGGGACAGCTCCCTCCGGCTACACCTTC. It encodes CASSSAPGTAPSGYTF. Variable domain in full (rest from reference TRBV5-1 and TRBJ1-2): KAGVTQTPRYLIKTRGQQVTLSCSPISGHRSVSWYQQTPGQGLQFLFEYFSETQRNKGNFPGRFSGRQFSNSRSEMNVSTLELGDSALYLCASSSAPGTAPSGYTFGSGTRLTVV.